Listed below are T cell receptor beta chains from one sample, sequenced in a study of blood T cell repertoires in COVID-19. TCRdb keeps only in-frame clones here, not all; method: immunoSEQ multiplex PCR. The table lists about 220,000 clones, 70% to 90% of them singletons, with about 14% in the top ten. Sequenced: PBMCs or T cells enriched from blood (not recorded which). The receptors were gathered from a woman in her forties or fifties with acute COVID-19. The CDR3 runs from the conserved cysteine through the conserved F or W.

CDR3 protein,J gene,V gene
CATAGPTYEQYF,TRBJ2-7,TRBV24-1
CAWRTSGRQGQYF,TRBJ2-7,TRBV30
CASSLGQGSYNEQFF,TRBJ2-1,TRBV11-1
CASTLSATGTSGGPHEQFF,TRBJ2-1,TRBV9
CASSQAWTGTNEKLFF,TRBJ1-4,TRBV4-3
CASSQGQGFQETQYF,TRBJ2-5,TRBV2
CASSPTGSDTQYF,TRBJ2-3,TRBV27
CASSYPTRSTEAFF,TRBJ1-1,TRBV6-6
CASSFGQGEGYTF,TRBJ1-2,TRBV28
CAWMAGGYDDEQYF,TRBJ2-7,TRBV30
CASSLAGAEKLFF,TRBJ1-4,TRBV5-1
CSVVIAGDTQYF,TRBJ2-3,TRBV29-1
CAWSLTGQTHNSPLHF,TRBJ1-6,TRBV30
CASSPITGTGGGAEAFF,TRBJ1-1,TRBV5-8
CASSQAWSRVVGELFF,TRBJ2-2,TRBV3-1/TRBV3-2
CASRTLTNSYEQYF,TRBJ2-7,TRBV28
CASSDDGRSTQYF,TRBJ2-3,TRBV6-4
CASSSGLADTDTQYF,TRBJ2-3,TRBV13
CASSGQGHSGNTIYF,TRBJ1-3,TRBV2
CASSWGTRTYEQYF,TRBJ2-7,TRBV5-1
CASSLARGGAGGYTF,TRBJ1-2,TRBV7-9
CSASSPRTDTQYF,TRBJ2-3,TRBV29-1
CASSVEGSGTDTQYF,TRBJ2-3,TRBV9
CASSHERGLAYEQYF,TRBJ2-7,TRBV3-1/TRBV3-2
CASSATVTGGDEQYF,TRBJ2-7,TRBV9
CASSLEALAGVWGTDTQYF,TRBJ2-3,TRBV5-1
CASSYAGGGVYEQYF,TRBJ2-7,TRBV6-5
CASSLVGGPYEQYF,TRBJ2-7,TRBV7-9
CASSLRSGRTYNEQFF,TRBJ2-1,TRBV7-3
CASRPLAGSYNEQFF,TRBJ2-1,TRBV11-2
CASRTSSGTEAFF,TRBJ1-1,TRBV27
CASSPRDRGRSTGELFF,TRBJ2-2,TRBV4-1
CASRRWDRGEEKLFF,TRBJ1-4,TRBV2
CASSSSTRDTNTEAFF,TRBJ1-1,TRBV27
CATSDFGHSTGELFF,TRBJ2-2,TRBV24-1